Below are 2 T cell receptor beta chains sequenced from a single sample in a study of T cell changes during pregnancy in multiple sclerosis. Libraries were prepared by immunoSEQ multiplex PCR; TCRdb keeps only in-frame clonotypes and omits some of them. Here the sample spans tens of thousands of clones, 75% to 90% being singletons. The sequences come from CD4+ T cells from peripheral blood mononuclear cells, collected in the first trimester of pregnancy. The receptors stem from a female donor with multiple sclerosis, enrolled in a pregnancy study.

The chain joins TRBV7-9 to TRBJ1-4; the D gene is possibly TRBD1 (6 bases). The CDR3 contains 16 residues. V dropped 4 bases and J dropped 8 bases, with 20 bases sitting between them. Germline V gene lookup returns CDR1 SEHNR and CDR2 FQNEAQ (reference sequence). For the CDR3, the DNA is TGTGCCAGCAGCTCCCTGATAGGGGGGGTAGGAGAAAAACTGTTTTTT. This translates into CASSSLIGGVGEKLFF.

This rearrangement joins TRBV11-3 to TRBJ2-2; D might be TRBD1 (5 bases). Between the trimmed V and J ends, which lost 1 base and 6 bases, there was a span of 21 bases. The CDR3 loop spans 18 amino acids. Germline values: CDR1 SGHNT, CDR2 YENEEA. The CDR3 nucleotides read TGTGCCAGCAGCTTAGGACAGATACAGTATCACATCCCCGGGGAGCTGTTTTTT. Translated: CASSLGQIQYHIPGELFF.